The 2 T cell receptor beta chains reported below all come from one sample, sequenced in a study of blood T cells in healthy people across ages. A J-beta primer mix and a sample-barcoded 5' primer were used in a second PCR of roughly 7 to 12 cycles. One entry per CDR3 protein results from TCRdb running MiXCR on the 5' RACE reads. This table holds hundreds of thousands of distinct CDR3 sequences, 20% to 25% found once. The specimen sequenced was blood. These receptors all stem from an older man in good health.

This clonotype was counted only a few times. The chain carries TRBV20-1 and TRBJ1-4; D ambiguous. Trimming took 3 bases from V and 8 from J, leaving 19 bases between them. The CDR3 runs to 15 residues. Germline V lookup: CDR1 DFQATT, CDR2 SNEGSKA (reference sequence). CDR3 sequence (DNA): TGCAGTGCTAGTGGAGACTCTGCCTCGGGAGAAAAACTGTTTTTT. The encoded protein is CSASGDSASGEKLFF.

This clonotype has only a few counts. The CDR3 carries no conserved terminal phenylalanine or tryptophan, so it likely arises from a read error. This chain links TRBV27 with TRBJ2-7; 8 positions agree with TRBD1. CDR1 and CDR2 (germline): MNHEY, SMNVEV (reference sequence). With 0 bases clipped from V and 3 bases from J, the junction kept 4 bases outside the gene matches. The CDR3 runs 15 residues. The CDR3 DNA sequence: TGTGCCAGCAGTTTATCCGGACAGGGAGTCTACGAGCAGTACCTC. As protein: CASSLSGQGVYEQYL.